The 5 T cell receptor beta chains in this list originate from one sample, sequenced in a study of CD8+ T cells in alopecia areata. RNA extraction and reverse transcription yielded cDNA as sequencing template. TCRdb keeps only in-frame clones here, not all; method: immunoSEQ multiplex PCR. The sample includes about 110,000 clones, roughly 55% of them seen just once. Material for sequencing was NKG2D-low CD8+ T cells sorted from blood. Source of these receptors: a human donor with alopecia areata.

V gene TRBV7-9 combines with J gene TRBJ2-1; 7 bases map to TRBD2. The V and J ends lost 2 bases and 5 bases, in that order; junction bases with no gene match: 6. Germline loops: CDR1 SEHNR, CDR2 FQNEAQ (reference sequence). The CDR3 runs to 15 residues. In nucleotides, the CDR3 is TGTGCCAGCAGCTTATATCAGCGGGGAAACAATGAGCAGTTCTTC. Translation gives CASSLYQRGNNEQFF.

The chain recombines TRBV6-5 with TRBJ1-1; tentatively, D is TRBD1 (5 bases). Germline CDR1 MNHEY, CDR2 SVGAGI. Trimming cost V 2 bases and J 4 bases, with 11 bases left between them. This CDR3 is 14 amino acids long. The DNA of the CDR3 is TGTGCCAGCAGTTACACGAGGGGTGGCACTGAAGCTTTCTTT. It translates to CASSYTRGGTEAFF.

The gene calls are TRBV9 and TRBJ2-3, with TRBD2 identical over 11 bases. This CDR3 spans 15 amino acids. The V segment lost 4 bases and the J segment 4 bases; nucleotides outside the gene matches: 5. Per the germline V gene, CDR1 is SGDLS and CDR2 is YYNGEE. The CDR3 nucleotides read TGTGCCAGCAGCATTAGCGGGAGGGGGGCAGATACGCAGTATTTT. Translating it yields CASSISGRGADTQYF.

The chain joins TRBV27 to TRBJ1-5; 10 bases match TRBD1. Germline lookup yields CDR1 MNHEY and CDR2 SMNVEV (reference sequence). CDR3 length equals 16 residues. V was pared by 5 bases and J by 1 base, with 5 bases of the junction left unmatched. The CDR3 sequence is CASSMTGGRSNQPQHF. In DNA form, the CDR3 reads TGTGCCAGCAGTATGACAGGGGGCAGGAGCAATCAGCCCCAGCATTTT.

This clone appeared a few times. The chain links TRBV5-6 to TRBJ2-1; weak D call: TRBD1 (5 bases). The CDR3 consists of 12 residues. Germline V gives CDR1 SGHDT, CDR2 YYEEEE. V lost 4 bases and J lost 7, with 9 bases in between. CDR3 in DNA: TGTGCCAGCAGCATAGGGGTAAATGAGCAGTTCTTC. Encoded protein: CASSIGVNEQFF.